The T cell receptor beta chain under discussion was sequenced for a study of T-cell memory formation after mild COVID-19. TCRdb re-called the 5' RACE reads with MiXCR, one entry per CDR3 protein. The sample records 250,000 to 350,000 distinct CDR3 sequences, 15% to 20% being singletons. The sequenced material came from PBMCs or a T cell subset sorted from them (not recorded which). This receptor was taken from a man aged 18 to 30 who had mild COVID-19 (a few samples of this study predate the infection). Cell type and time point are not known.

The CDR3 bases are TGTGCCAGCAGCGTGTGGGAGGAGAGAGCAGATACGCAGTATTTT. Protein product: CASSVWEERADTQYF. The V call is TRBV9, the J call TRBJ2-3; possibly TRBD2 for D (6 bases). Trimming took 2 bases from V and 4 from J, leaving 14 bases between them. CDR3 length: 15 amino acids. CDR1 SGDLS and CDR2 YYNGEE come from the germline V gene. Full variable domain (rest looked up from reference TRBV9 and TRBJ2-3): DSGVTQTPKHLITATGQRVTLRCSPRSGDLSVYWYQQSLDQGLQFLIQYYNGEERAKGNILERFSAQQFPDLHSELNLSSLELGDSALYFCASSVWEERADTQYFGPGTRLTVL.